The source of this TCR beta chain is a study of vaccination and CD4 T cells after COVID-19. Study-level findings and limits: Convalescent patients displayed a median 86.3% of reactive clones emerging only post-vaccination.

The treatment denotes: roughly 11-day PBMC culture with coronavirus spike peptide pools or control peptides (ViraFEST assay). This CDR3 is built from 19 residues. To note about this clonotype: The target antigen is unknown.

The Oncomine TCR Beta short-read assay sequenced DNA from cultured CD4+ T cells. CD4+ T cells were cultured, and genomic DNA was extracted from them. TCRdb reanalysed the PCR reads using MiXCR and keeps one entry per CDR3 protein. The sample lists roughly 20,000 distinct CDR3 sequences, roughly 42% occurring once. This chain uses TRBV21-1 with TRBJ2-6; TRBD1 was called by the table and not checked on the DNA. TRBV21-1 is tagged as a pseudogene. Sample: CD4+ T cells from blood, cultured in vitro, taken before SARS-CoV-2 vaccination. The receptor was derived from a human donor who had recovered from COVID-19. The CDR3 region is CASSKAPGQMSSGANVLTF. CDR3 nucleotide sequence: TGTGCCAGCAGCAAAGCGCCGGGACAGATGTCCTCTGGGGCCAACGTCCTGACTTTC.